The next 29 T cell receptor beta chains were all read from a single sample in a study of low-dose radiotherapy and immunotherapy resistance in tumors. Gene-specific TRAV and TRBV primers were used for first-strand cDNA, covering alpha and beta chains. TCRs underwent 15 to 25 PCR cycles of amplification with a constant-region primer and V-primer adapter. One entry per CDR3 protein results from TCRdb running MiXCR on the reads. In the table there are 30,000 to 40,000 distinct CDR3 sequences, around 20% of which are singletons. Time point specified: after trial treatment. Treatment here: LDRT plus nivolumab, ipilimumab, low-dose cyclophosphamide and aspirin (RACIN trial). The sample consisted of PBMCs, taken after low-dose radiotherapy plus immunotherapy. Receptors were obtained from a female donor with ovarian cancer.

As to this clonotype: This sequence is one base from a far larger clone and is likely a read error. V and J are TRBV11-2 and TRBJ2-7, with 9 bases lining up with TRBD2. CDR1 SGHAT and CDR2 FQNNGV come from the germline V gene. With V trimmed by 4 bases and J by 7 bases, 11 bases remained unmatched. This CDR3 has 15 residues. Written as DNA, the CDR3 is TGTGCCAGCAGCTGGGTAGCGGGAGACCACAATGAGCAGTACTTC. Amino acids: CASSWVAGDHNEQYF.

At least ten counts were recorded for this clonotype. The chain links TRBV19 to TRBJ1-2; a weak D match, TRBD1 (5 bases). Trimming left V 8 bases short and J 4 bases short, with 14 bases between. Per germline, CDR1 LNHDA and CDR2 SQIVND (reference sequence). This CDR3 comprises 13 residues. DNA of the CDR3: TGTGCCAGTTGGGGGGGGGGATCCTATGGCTACACCTTC. Translating gives CASWGGGSYGYTF.

This clonotype was recorded at least ten times. J is TRBJ2-3 and V is TRBV2; perhaps TRBD2 as D (6 bases). The CDR3 runs to 14 residues. Looked up from germline, CDR1 is SNHLY and CDR2 is FYNNEI. The germline V and J ends were trimmed by 4 bases and 2 bases, with 10 bases remaining between them. In DNA, the CDR3 is TGTGCCAGCAGTGGGATAGCGGTCACAGATACGCAGTATTTT. The encoded protein is CASSGIAVTDTQYF.

This clonotype was recorded at least ten times. The chain is built from TRBV11-2 and TRBJ2-1, with 9 bases identical to TRBD2. Looked up from germline, CDR1 is SGHAT and CDR2 is FQNNGV. The CDR3 loop spans 15 amino acids. V shed 4 bases, J shed 9 bases, and the junction held 10 bases outside the gene matches. The CDR3 sequence is CASSWSGRPKGEQFF. The CDR3 bases are TGTGCCAGCAGCTGGAGCGGGAGGCCCAAGGGTGAGCAGTTCTTC.

The chain couples TRBV5-4 to TRBJ2-3; D is unclear. The CDR3 spans 14 residues. From germline, CDR1 is SGHNT and CDR2 YYREEE (reference sequence). Trimming cost V 1 base and J 3 bases, with 9 bases left between them. As DNA, the CDR3 is TGTGCCAGCAGCTTGTCCCCGGTTACAGATACGCAGTATTTT. Protein sequence: CASSLSPVTDTQYF.

In its sample, this clonotype was seen many times. The chain is built from TRBV12-3 or TRBV12-4 and TRBJ1-5, with 8 bases aligning to TRBD1. The CDR3 is made up of 14 amino acids. V trimming: 6 bases; J trimming: 4 bases; junction bases outside the gene matches: 5. The CDR3: CASRRTGFNQPQHF. The CDR3 DNA follows: TGTGCCAGCAGGAGGACAGGGTTTAATCAGCCCCAGCATTTT.

Notes on this clonotype: A far larger clone is one nucleotide away, so this likely arose from a read error. The genes are TRBV6-5 and TRBJ2-2; TRBD2 matches 8 bases. CDR3 length: 15 residues. CDR1 and CDR2 from the germline V gene are MNHEY and SVGAGI. In DNA form, the CDR3 reads TGTGCCAGCAGTTACTCCGGGGGGGTGGCCGGGGAGCCGTTTTTT. This encodes CASSYSGGVAGEPFF.

This clonotype was detected only a few times. The gene calls are TRBV29-1 and TRBJ2-7; 8 positions match TRBD1. Trimming took 4 bases from V and 8 from J; bases not matched to a gene: 10. The CDR3 is 13 amino acids. Germline V CDR1 and CDR2: SQVTM, ANQGSEA. In DNA, the CDR3 is TGCAGCGTTGGTGGGACAGGCCTTACGAAGCAGTACTTC. Its protein is CSVGGTGLTKQYF.

Comments on this clonotype: A far larger clone is only one base removed, so a read error is likely. This chain joins TRBV10-3 and TRBJ1-1; D not certain. V shed 5 bases and J shed 7 bases, with 14 bases lying between them. The CDR3 totals 13 residues. Looked up from germline, CDR1 is ENHRY and CDR2 is SYGVKD. The CDR3 DNA follows: TGTGCCATCAGTTACTCCCAGTCAATTGAAGCTTTCTTT. It yields the protein CAISYSQSIEAFF.

Comments on this clonotype: This is likely an artifact of a read error, given a far larger clone one base away. The V gene is TRBV5-3, the J gene TRBJ1-1; TRBD1 matches 8 bases. TRBV5-3 is treated as an ORF (open reading frame) with a function not yet certain. The CDR3 covers 15 residues. CDR3 sequence reads: CASSIPRTGRTETFF. Written as DNA, the CDR3 is TGTGCCAGCAGTATCCCCAGGACAGGGAGGACTGAAACTTTCTTT.

This clonotype has at least ten counts. This chain uses TRBV20-1 with TRBJ2-5; the match to TRBD2 covers 16 bases. This CDR3 has 17 residues. Germline CDR1 and CDR2: DFQATT and SNEGSKA (reference sequence). Trimming at V came to 1 base and at J to 4 bases, leaving 6 bases not matched to a gene. In DNA form, the CDR3 reads TGCAGTGCTAGAGTGGGACTAGCGGGAGGGGTTCGAGAGACCCAGTACTTC. Translation: CSARVGLAGGVRETQYF.

The V call is TRBV27, the J call TRBJ1-5; D might be TRBD1 (5 bases). V was trimmed by 4 bases and J by 6 bases, leaving 10 bases between them. The CDR3 totals 13 residues. Looked up from germline, CDR1 is MNHEY and CDR2 is SMNVEV (reference sequence). The CDR3 DNA reads as TGTGCCAGCAGTTCACAGGAGCTTCAGCCCCAGCATTTT. Its translation is CASSSQELQPQHF.

This clonotype was observed many times. The chain recombines TRBV20-1 with TRBJ2-2; D is perhaps TRBD1 (5 bases). CDR3 size: 13 residues. The germline V gene has CDR1 DFQATT and CDR2 SNEGSKA (reference sequence). The ends were cut back, 2 bases at V and 6 bases at J, with 10 bases in the middle. Here the CDR3 DNA reads TGCAGTGCTAGAACCAGGGCCCCCGGGGAGCTGTTTTTT. Amino acids: CSARTRAPGELFF.

This clonotype has at least ten counts. The chain links TRBV7-9 to TRBJ2-2; unclear D gene. The CDR3 is made up of 13 amino acids. V lost 6 bases and J 3 bases, leaving 8 bases between the germline ends. Germline loops: CDR1 SEHNR, CDR2 FQNEAQ (reference sequence). In nucleotides, the CDR3 is TGTGCCAGCAGAGAAGAGTACACCGGGGAGCTGTTTTTT. Translated: CASREEYTGELFF.

This clonotype appeared many times. CDR3: CASSPYGPNSYNEQFF. In DNA, the CDR3 is TGTGCCAGCAGCCCTTATGGACCTAACTCCTACAATGAGCAGTTCTTC. The chain is built from TRBV11-1 and TRBJ2-1; D is unclear. V lost 5 bases, J lost 0 bases, and 14 bases lay in between. CDR3 length: 16 residues. Germline V gives CDR1 SGHAT, CDR2 FQDESV (reference sequence). Full variable domain (outside the CDR3, taken from reference TRBV11-1 and TRBJ2-1): EAEVAQSPRYKITEKSQAVAFWCDPISGHATLYWYRQILGQGPELLVQFQDESVVDDSQLPKDRFSAERLKGVDSTLKIQPAELGDSAMYLCASSPYGPNSYNEQFFGPGTRLTVL.

There are many counts of this clonotype. V and J are TRBV6-1 and TRBJ2-1; maybe TRBD2 (6 bases). V shed 1 base and J shed 2 bases, with 6 bases lying between them. From germline, CDR1 is MNHNS and CDR2 SASEGT. The CDR3 spans 14 residues. CDR3 residues: CASSEGEAYNEQFF. For the CDR3, the DNA is TGTGCCAGCAGTGAAGGGGAGGCCTACAATGAGCAGTTCTTC.

This clonotype was seen at least ten times. The chain links TRBV6-2 or TRBV6-3 to TRBJ1-2, with TRBD1 as a possible D gene (5 bases). The germline V gene encodes CDR1 MNHEY and CDR2 SVGEGT. This CDR3 comprises 14 residues. Trimming stripped 5 bases from V and 3 bases from J, with 13 bases between. The CDR3 sequence: CASSGTQDHYGYTF. The CDR3 DNA reads TGTGCCAGCAGTGGGACGCAGGACCACTATGGCTACACCTTC.

This clonotype showed up just once. The chain carries TRBV6-2 or TRBV6-3 and TRBJ2-7; 9 nucleotides line up with TRBD2. V was pared by 2 bases and J by 5 bases, with 7 bases of the junction left unmatched. CDR1 is MNHEY and CDR2 is SVGEGT in the germline V gene. CDR3 length: 15 amino acids. In DNA, the CDR3 is TGTGCCAGCAGTTACACCGGGACTAGCTTCAACGAGCAGTACTTC. Its translation is CASSYTGTSFNEQYF.

The V and J genes are TRBV12-3 or TRBV12-4 and TRBJ2-1, with 12 bases lining up with TRBD2. CDR3 length equals 15 residues. V gave up 5 bases and J gave up 12 bases; unmatched junction bases: 11. The CDR3 nucleotides are TGTGCCAGCAGTCCACGACTAGCGGGAGAGGTTGGGCAGTTCTTC. As protein: CASSPRLAGEVGQFF.

This clonotype was observed at least ten times. The chain employs TRBV10-3 and TRBJ2-1; D is undetermined. Deletions cut 4 bases from V and 6 bases from J, with 10 bases between. The CDR3 totals 13 residues. Looked up from germline, CDR1 is ENHRY and CDR2 is SYGVKD. This chain's CDR3 is CAISVPSLNEQFF. CDR3 DNA: TGTGCCATCAGTGTGCCCTCGCTCAATGAGCAGTTCTTC.

At least ten counts were recorded for this clonotype. This chain joins TRBV19 and TRBJ1-2; a weak D match, TRBD1 (6 bases). From germline, CDR1 is LNHDA and CDR2 SQIVND (reference sequence). This CDR3 is built from 13 residues. V was cut by 3 bases and J by 8 bases, with 13 bases left in between. The CDR3 spells CASSITQGSGYTF. In nucleotides, the CDR3 is TGTGCCAGTAGTATTACACAGGGTAGCGGCTACACCTTC.

This clonotype showed up many times. The rearrangement uses TRBV10-3 and TRBJ2-2; 8 bases match TRBD2. The trim removed 4 bases at V and 3 bases at J, leaving 10 bases unmatched. The CDR3 loop spans 17 amino acids. Germline CDR1 ENHRY, CDR2 SYGVKD. The CDR3 DNA reads as TGTGCCATCAGTGCCCGAACGCGGGGGGTTCACACCGGGGAGCTGTTTTTT. Residues: CAISARTRGVHTGELFF.

This clonotype was observed many times. The chain is built from TRBV20-1 and TRBJ2-3; D is possibly TRBD1 (6 bases). This CDR3 region has 18 residues. Germline CDR1 reads DFQATT; CDR2 reads SNEGSKA (reference sequence). The ends were cut back, 4 bases at V and 5 bases at J, with 28 bases in the middle. CDR3 DNA: TGCAGTGCTAATCCGGACCCATCACTACGTCGAGGGGGAGATACGCAGTATTTT. Translated, it gives CSANPDPSLRRGGDTQYF.

Many counts were recorded for this clonotype. V usage is TRBV7-8 and J usage is TRBJ2-5; D is uncertain. V gave up 1 base and J gave up 2 bases, with 11 bases separating them. The germline gives CDR1 SGHVS, CDR2 FQNEAQ. CDR3 length: 15 amino acids. The CDR3 loop reads CASSLGTVRQETQYF. Here the CDR3 DNA reads TGTGCCAGCAGCTTAGGCACAGTTAGACAAGAGACCCAGTACTTC. Using reference TRBV7-8 and TRBJ2-5 for the parts outside the CDR3, the full variable domain is GAGVSQSPRYKVAKRGQDVALRCDPISGHVSLFWYQQALGQGPEFLTYFQNEAQLDKSGLPSDRFFAERPEGSVSTLKIQRTQQEDSAVYLCASSLGTVRQETQYFGPGTRLLVL.

This clonotype was recorded many times. This chain joins TRBV6-4 and TRBJ1-2; 10 nucleotides align to TRBD1. After removal of 1 base from V and 8 bases from J, the junction contained 7 bases not matched to a gene. CDR3 length equals 15 residues. Looked up from germline, CDR1 is MRHNA and CDR2 is SNTAGT. CDR3 loop: CASSDLPGQGSGYTF. The CDR3 coding sequence is TGTGCCAGCAGTGACTTACCGGGACAGGGGAGCGGCTACACCTTC.

This clonotype was seen repeatedly, ten times or more. The chain carries TRBV12-3 or TRBV12-4 and TRBJ2-7, with D possibly being TRBD1 (5 bases). This CDR3 has 15 residues. Trimming shortened V by 1 base and J by 4 bases, and 14 bases separated the two germline ends. CDR3 nucleotide sequence: TGTGCCAGCAGTTTAGTCAACAGGCCGGGTTACGAGCAGTACTTC. This codes for CASSLVNRPGYEQYF.

This clonotype was counted ten times or more. This chain uses TRBV3-1 with TRBJ2-3; D gene ambiguous. Germline lookup yields CDR1 LGHDT and CDR2 YNNKEL (reference sequence). V dropped 3 bases and J dropped 4 bases, with 8 bases sitting between them. The CDR3 is 13 residues long. DNA of the CDR3: TGTGCCAGCAGCCAGCTAGGCGCAGATACGCAGTATTTT. This gives the protein CASSQLGADTQYF.

In this sample, this clonotype turned up many times. This chain connects TRBV25-1 to TRBJ1-1; 7 bases map to TRBD1. The CDR3 spans 19 residues. After removal of 0 bases from V and 4 bases from J, the junction contained 17 bases not matched to a gene. CDR1 and CDR2 from the germline V gene are MGHDK and SYGVNS. The CDR3 DNA sequence: TGTGCCAGCAGTGAATACCCGCCAGACGCAAAGGGGGCCGGCACTGAAGCTTTCTTT. It yields the protein CASSEYPPDAKGAGTEAFF. The full variable domain, completed using reference TRBV25-1 and TRBJ1-1, is EADIYQTPRYLVIGTGKKITLECSQTMGHDKMYWYQQDPGMELHLIHYSYGVNSTEKGDLSSESTVSRIRTEHFPLTLESARPSHTSQYLCASSEYPPDAKGAGTEAFFGQGTRLTVV.

This clonotype was counted a single time. V usage is TRBV2 and J usage is TRBJ2-7; D assignment may be TRBD1 or TRBD2 (5 bases each). The germline gives CDR1 SNHLY, CDR2 FYNNEI. CDR3 length: 17 amino acids. Trimming took off 7 bases at V and 2 bases at J, with 24 bases between the two ends. The CDR3 DNA is TGTGCCAGCAACCCCGGGGTCCGGGCAGGGACCACCTACGAGCAGTACTTC. Protein sequence: CASNPGVRAGTTYEQYF.